The 2 T cell receptor beta chains presented below share a single source sample, sequenced in a study of somatic mutations in cytotoxic T cells in rheumatoid arthritis. TCRdb's table, derived via immunoSEQ multiplex PCR, lists solely in-frame clones and lacks some. The repertoire holds under 15,000 clones, 78% seen once, with roughly 22% in the top ten. The sequenced sample was CD8+ T cells sorted from blood. The receptor set was obtained from an adult with rheumatoid arthritis.

The chain links TRBV4-1 to TRBJ2-1; no definite D call. From germline, CDR1 is MGHRA and CDR2 YSYEKL. The V end was cut by 2 bases, the J end by 4 bases, with 9 bases between. The CDR3 consists of 14 residues. DNA of the CDR3: TGCGCCAGCAGCCAACCCGGGTTATACAATGAGCAGTTCTTC. Its translation is CASSQPGLYNEQFF.

The genes are TRBV29-1 and TRBJ1-1; 8 positions match TRBD1. The CDR3 is 16 amino acids. V was pared by 7 bases and J by 1 base, with 14 bases of the junction left unmatched. Germline V gene sequence: CDR1 SQVTM, CDR2 ANQGSEA. CDR3 protein: CSAEGPGGFSNTEAFF. As DNA, the CDR3 is TGCAGCGCCGAAGGTCCAGGGGGCTTTTCGAACACTGAAGCTTTCTTT.